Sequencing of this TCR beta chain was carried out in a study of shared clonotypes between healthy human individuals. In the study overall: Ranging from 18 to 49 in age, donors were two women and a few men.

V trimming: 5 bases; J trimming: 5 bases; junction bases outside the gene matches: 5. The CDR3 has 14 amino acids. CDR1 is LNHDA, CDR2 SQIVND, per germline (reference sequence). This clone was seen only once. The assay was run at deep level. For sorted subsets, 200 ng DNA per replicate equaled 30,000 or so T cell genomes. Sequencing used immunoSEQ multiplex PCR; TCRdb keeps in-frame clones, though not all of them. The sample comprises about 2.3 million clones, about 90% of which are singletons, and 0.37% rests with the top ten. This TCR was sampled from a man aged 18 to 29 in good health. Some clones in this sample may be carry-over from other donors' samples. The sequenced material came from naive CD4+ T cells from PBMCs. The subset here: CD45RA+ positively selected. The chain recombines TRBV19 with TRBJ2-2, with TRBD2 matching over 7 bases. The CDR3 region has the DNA TGTGCCAGTAGTTGGGGCGGGAGTACCGGGGAGCTGTTTTTT. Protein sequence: CASSWGGSTGELFF.